The 6 T cell receptor beta chains in this list originate from one sample, sequenced in a study of T cell responses to AZD1222 COVID-19 vaccine. The assay was immunoSEQ multiplex PCR, and TCRdb's table has in-frame clones only and misses some. The top ten hold around 8% of the sample, which has 25,000 or so clones, over 80% seen once. The input for sequencing was peripheral blood, taken 28 days after the second AZD1222 dose. All receptors derive from an adult who received the AZD1222 COVID-19 vaccine.

The chain carries TRBV9 and TRBJ1-1; D is unresolved. Trimming removed 3 bases at V and 1 base at J, with 10 bases between. The CDR3 is made up of 14 amino acids. Germline assignment: CDR1 SGDLS and CDR2 YYNGEE. The CDR3 nucleotides read TGTGCCAGCAGCGCTCAAACCTCGAACACTGAAGCTTTCTTT. Protein product: CASSAQTSNTEAFF. The whole variable domain, filled in from reference TRBV9 and TRBJ1-1, reads DSGVTQTPKHLITATGQRVTLRCSPRSGDLSVYWYQQSLDQGLQFLIQYYNGEERAKGNILERFSAQQFPDLHSELNLSSLELGDSALYFCASSAQTSNTEAFFGQGTRLTVV.

V and J are TRBV7-3 and TRBJ1-1; the D is unclear. Looked up from germline, CDR1 is SGHTA and CDR2 is FQGTGA. V dropped 5 bases and J dropped 2 bases, with 9 bases sitting between them. This CDR3 is 13 amino acids long. The CDR3 sequence is CASSTQPNTEAFF. The CDR3 DNA follows: TGTGCCAGCAGCACACAACCCAACACTGAAGCTTTCTTT.

This clone was observed a handful of times. The chain links TRBV4-2 to TRBJ2-4; D is possibly TRBD2 (6 bases). The CDR3 consists of 15 residues. The germline gives CDR1 LGHNA, CDR2 YNFKEQ. Trimming stripped 0 bases from V and 3 bases from J, with 9 bases between. The chain's CDR3 is CASSQEGSGKNIQYF. As DNA, the CDR3 is TGTGCCAGCAGCCAAGAAGGTAGCGGCAAAAACATTCAGTACTTC.

V gene TRBV4-3 combines with J gene TRBJ2-3; 7 bases line up with TRBD2. Germline V gene lookup returns CDR1 LGHNA and CDR2 YSLEER. This CDR3 is 16 amino acids long. V was pared by 3 bases and J by 6 bases, with 12 bases of the junction left unmatched. DNA for the CDR3: TGCGCCAGCAGCCACGGGGGAGGGCCAGAATTCGATACGCAGTATTTT. Its protein product is CASSHGGGPEFDTQYF.

The rearrangement links TRBV28 to TRBJ2-6; D unresolved. There are 18 residues in the CDR3. V was clipped by 6 bases and J by 0 bases, with 18 bases between them. Germline values: CDR1 MDHEN, CDR2 SYDVKM. The CDR3 sequence: CASSRADQQPSGANVLTF. CDR3 sequence (DNA): TGTGCCAGCAGCCGCGCGGACCAGCAACCCTCTGGGGCCAACGTCCTGACTTTC.

This rearrangement joins TRBV19 to TRBJ2-7; 13 positions match TRBD2. Germline CDR1 and CDR2: LNHDA and SQIVND (reference sequence). Germline trimming cut 3 bases from V and 5 bases from J; bases unmatched to any gene: 16. This CDR3 spans 19 amino acids. CDR3: CASSILAPGLAGVHNEQYF. In nucleotides, the CDR3 is TGTGCCAGTAGTATCTTGGCCCCAGGACTAGCGGGAGTACATAACGAGCAGTACTTC.